This entry features one T cell receptor (beta chain) sequence. As yet, its antigen is unknown. These data originate in a study of T cell responses to AZD1222 COVID-19 vaccine. Second-dose intervals near 4 or 12 weeks were combined. Profiling relied on immunoSEQ multiplex PCR, and the TCRdb table lists in-frame clones only, not all of them. The sample has approximately 170,000 clones, 88% seen once. CDR1 and CDR2 (germline): SGHDT, YYEEEE. The CDR3 length is 16 residues. V dropped 4 bases and J dropped 6; count of bases not matched to a gene: 10. Study-level points and caveats: Without day 14 samples, only post-peak T cell repertoires were studied. Spike was spanned by vaccine-associated CD4 TCRs, which were dominant at 160-218 and 743-854. Increases in Spike-specific TCR breadth and depth were seen after two AZD1222 doses.

The chain recombines TRBV5-6 with TRBJ2-3; TRBD1 agrees at 11 bases. This receptor was taken from an adult who received the AZD1222 COVID-19 vaccine. Sequencing used peripheral blood, obtained 28 days after the second AZD1222 dose. CDR3 amino acids: CASSQTGTGGIDTQYF. CDR3 nucleotides: TGTGCCAGCAGCCAGACCGGGACAGGGGGTATCGATACGCAGTATTTT.